This T cell receptor (beta chain) was observed in a study of T cells expressing NK-cell markers. General study points: Researchers report these clonotypes also headed the CD3+CD56-NKG2C+ fraction in several donors.

The CDR3 totals 15 residues. Germline CDR1 SGHTA, CDR2 FQGNSA. A 5'RACE template switching approach incorporating UMIs was used to make TCR beta cDNA. After re-calling the 5' RACE reads, TCRdb lists one entry per CDR3 protein, DNA absent. The repertoire shows about 550,000 distinct CDR3 sequences; the top ten hold about 3.6%. Comments on this clonotype: Its antigen is still unknown.

Material: blood T cells: a sorted CD56 or NKG2C T cell subset, CD4+ or CD8+ T cells, or bulk PBMC T cells (not recorded which). This TCR derives from a man aged 18-30 years in good health. The chain combines TRBV7-2 with TRBJ1-5; TCRdb's D gene call, TRBD1, goes unchecked for lack of DNA. The CDR3 is CASSLGWTGGQPQHF.